This paragraph covers one TCR beta chain sequence. The data originate from a study of shared clonotypes between healthy human individuals. The CDR3 sequence is 14 residues long. V was trimmed by 2 bases and J by 3 bases, leaving 8 bases between them. Germline lookup yields CDR1 MNHNS and CDR2 SASEGT. Clones were sequenced by immunoSEQ multiplex PCR, and TCRdb holds only the in-frame ones, with some missing. Among fewer than 1.4 million clones listed, roughly 74% were seen once. The TCR originated in a man in his late teens or twenties in good health. Some clones in this sample may be carry-over from other donors' samples. The chain is built from TRBV6-1 and TRBJ1-5; D is uncertain. The sequenced material came from memory CD4+ T cells from PBMCs. Subset defined: CD45RA-negative fraction. The CDR3 is CASSEYGSNQPQHF. The CDR3 DNA is TGTGCCAGCAGTGAATACGGTTCCAATCAGCCCCAGCATTTT.